This TCR beta chain was sequenced during a study of blood T cells in healthy people across ages. With V trimmed by 5 bases and J by 7 bases, 14 bases remained unmatched. The germline V gene encodes CDR1 DFQATT and CDR2 SNEGSKA (reference sequence). The CDR3 covers 15 residues. A few counts support this clonotype. The second PCR ran about 6 to 11 cycles with a sample-barcoded 5' primer and J-beta primers. TCRdb reprocessed the 5' RACE reads with MiXCR, giving one entry per CDR3 protein. This repertoire shows fewer than 900,000 distinct CDR3 sequences, about 34% found once; its top ten account for 10% to 15%.

The chain recombines TRBV20-1 with TRBJ2-7, with 10 bases matching TRBD2. The clonotype originates from a man aged 18 to 29 in good health. The sequenced sample was blood. CDR3 coding DNA: TGCAGTGCTCCTGTGGGACTAGCGTCTGACAATGAGCAGTACTTC. Translation: CSAPVGLASDNEQYF.